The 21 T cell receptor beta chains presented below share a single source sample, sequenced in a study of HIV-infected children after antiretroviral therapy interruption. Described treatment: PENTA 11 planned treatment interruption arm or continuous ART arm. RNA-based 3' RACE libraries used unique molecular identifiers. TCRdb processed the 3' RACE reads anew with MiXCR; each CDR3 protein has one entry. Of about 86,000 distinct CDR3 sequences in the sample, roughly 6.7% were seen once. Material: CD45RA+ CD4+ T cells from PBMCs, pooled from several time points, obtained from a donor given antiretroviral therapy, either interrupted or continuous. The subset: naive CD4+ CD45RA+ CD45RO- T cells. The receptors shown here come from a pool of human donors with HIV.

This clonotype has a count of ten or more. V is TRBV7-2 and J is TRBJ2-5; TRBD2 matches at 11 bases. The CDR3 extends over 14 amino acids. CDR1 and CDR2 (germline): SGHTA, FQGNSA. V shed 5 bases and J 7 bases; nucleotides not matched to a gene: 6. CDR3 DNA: TGTGCCAGCAGCACCGGGACTAGCGGTTGGACCCAGTACTTC. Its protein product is CASSTGTSGWTQYF. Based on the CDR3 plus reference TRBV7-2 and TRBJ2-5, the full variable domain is GAGVSQSPSNKVTEKGKDVELRCDPISGHTALYWYRQSLGQGLEFLIYFQGNSAPDKSGLPSDRFSAERTGGSVSTLTIQRTQQEDSAVYLCASSTGTSGWTQYFGPGTRLLVL.

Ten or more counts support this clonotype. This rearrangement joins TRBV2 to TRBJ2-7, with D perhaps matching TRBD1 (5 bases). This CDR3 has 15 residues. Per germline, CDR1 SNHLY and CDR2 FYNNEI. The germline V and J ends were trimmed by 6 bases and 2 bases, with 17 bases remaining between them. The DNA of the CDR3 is TGTGCCAGCAGGGTTTCGGACGTAGGGGCCTACGAGCAGTACTTC. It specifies CASRVSDVGAYEQYF.

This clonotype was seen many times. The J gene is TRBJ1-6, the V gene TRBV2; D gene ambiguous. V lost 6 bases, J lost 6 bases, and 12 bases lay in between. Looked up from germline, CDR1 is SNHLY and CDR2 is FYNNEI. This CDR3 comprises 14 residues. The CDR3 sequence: CASRWDRSNSPLHF. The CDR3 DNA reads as TGTGCCAGCAGGTGGGATAGGAGTAATTCACCCCTCCACTTT.

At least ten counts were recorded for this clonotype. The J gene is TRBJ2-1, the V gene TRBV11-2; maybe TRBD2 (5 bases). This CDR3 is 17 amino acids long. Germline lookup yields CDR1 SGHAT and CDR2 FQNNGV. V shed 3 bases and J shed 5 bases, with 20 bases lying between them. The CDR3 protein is CASSFLAPTGWHNEQFF. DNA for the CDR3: TGTGCCAGCAGCTTCCTGGCCCCAACGGGGTGGCACAATGAGCAGTTCTTC.

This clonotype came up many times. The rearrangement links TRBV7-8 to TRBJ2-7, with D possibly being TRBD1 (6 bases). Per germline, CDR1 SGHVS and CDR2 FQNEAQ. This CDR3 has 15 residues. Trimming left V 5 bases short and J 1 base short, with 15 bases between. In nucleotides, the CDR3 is TGTGCCAGCAGCCTAAACCGGGACACTTCCTACGAGCAGTACTTC. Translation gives CASSLNRDTSYEQYF. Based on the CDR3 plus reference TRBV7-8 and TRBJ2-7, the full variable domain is GAGVSQSPRYKVAKRGQDVALRCDPISGHVSLFWYQQALGQGPEFLTYFQNEAQLDKSGLPSDRFFAERPEGSVSTLKIQRTQQEDSAVYLCASSLNRDTSYEQYFGPGTRLTVT.

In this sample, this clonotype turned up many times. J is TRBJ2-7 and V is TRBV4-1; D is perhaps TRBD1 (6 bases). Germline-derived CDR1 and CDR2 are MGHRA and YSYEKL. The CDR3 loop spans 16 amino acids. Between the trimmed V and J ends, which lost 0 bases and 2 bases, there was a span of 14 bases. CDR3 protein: CASSQDRDIRTYEQYF. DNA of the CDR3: TGCGCCAGCAGCCAAGACCGGGACATTCGGACCTACGAGCAGTACTTC.

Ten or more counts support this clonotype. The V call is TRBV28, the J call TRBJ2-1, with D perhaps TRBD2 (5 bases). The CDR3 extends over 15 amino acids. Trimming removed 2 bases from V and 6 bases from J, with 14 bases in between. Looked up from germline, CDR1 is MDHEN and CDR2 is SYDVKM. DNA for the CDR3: TGTGCCAGCAGTTTAACGGAGCGGTGGGGCAATGAGCAGTTCTTC. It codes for CASSLTERWGNEQFF. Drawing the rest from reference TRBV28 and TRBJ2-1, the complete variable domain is DVKVTQSSRYLVKRTGEKVFLECVQDMDHENMFWYRQDPGLGLRLIYFSYDVKMKEKGDIPEGYSVSREKKERFSLILESASTNQTSMYLCASSLTERWGNEQFFGPGTRLTVL.

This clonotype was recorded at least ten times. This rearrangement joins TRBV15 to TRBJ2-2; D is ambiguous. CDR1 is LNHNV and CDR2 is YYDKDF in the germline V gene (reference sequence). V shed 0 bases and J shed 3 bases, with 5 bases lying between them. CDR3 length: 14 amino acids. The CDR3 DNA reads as TGTGCCACCAGCAGAGATCGTTACACCGGGGAGCTGTTTTTT. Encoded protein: CATSRDRYTGELFF.

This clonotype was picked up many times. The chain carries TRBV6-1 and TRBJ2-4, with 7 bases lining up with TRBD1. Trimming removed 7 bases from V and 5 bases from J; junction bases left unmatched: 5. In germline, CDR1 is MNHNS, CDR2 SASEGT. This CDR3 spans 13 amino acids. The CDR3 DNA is TGTGCCAGCACCAAAGGACAGGAAAACATTCAGTACTTC. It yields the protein CASTKGQENIQYF.

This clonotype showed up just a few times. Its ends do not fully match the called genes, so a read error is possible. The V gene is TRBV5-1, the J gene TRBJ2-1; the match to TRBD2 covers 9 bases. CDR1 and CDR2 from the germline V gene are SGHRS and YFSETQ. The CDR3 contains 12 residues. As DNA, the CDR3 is TGCGCCAGCAGTCTCGAGCGGGAGGCTCTCGTCTTC. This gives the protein CASSLEREALVF.

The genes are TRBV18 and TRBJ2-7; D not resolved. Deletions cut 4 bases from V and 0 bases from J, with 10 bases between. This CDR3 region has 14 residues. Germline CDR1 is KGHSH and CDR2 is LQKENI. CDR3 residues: CASSLTGRSYEQYF. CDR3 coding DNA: TGTGCCAGCTCACTAACGGGCCGCTCCTACGAGCAGTACTTC.

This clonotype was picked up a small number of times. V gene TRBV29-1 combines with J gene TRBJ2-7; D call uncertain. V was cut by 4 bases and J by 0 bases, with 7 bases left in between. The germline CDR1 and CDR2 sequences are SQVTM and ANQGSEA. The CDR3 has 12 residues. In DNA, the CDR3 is TGCAGCGTTGTGGAGAGCTCCTACGAGCAGTACTTC. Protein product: CSVVESSYEQYF.

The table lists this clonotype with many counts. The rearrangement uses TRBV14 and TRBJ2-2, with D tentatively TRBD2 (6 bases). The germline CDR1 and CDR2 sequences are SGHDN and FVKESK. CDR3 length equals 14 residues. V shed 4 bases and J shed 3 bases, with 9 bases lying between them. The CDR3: CASSRDLYTGELFF. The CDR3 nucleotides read TGTGCCAGCAGCCGGGACTTATACACCGGGGAGCTGTTTTTT.

CDR3 coding DNA: TGTGCCAGCAGCCAGACAACCGGGACAGGGGCAGATACGCAGTATTTT. Protein: CASSQTTGTGADTQYF. The chain joins TRBV2 to TRBJ2-3; 10 nucleotides align to TRBD1. Germline V CDR1 and CDR2: SNHLY, FYNNEI. CDR3 size: 16 residues. With 6 bases clipped from V and 4 bases from J, the junction kept 10 bases outside the gene matches.

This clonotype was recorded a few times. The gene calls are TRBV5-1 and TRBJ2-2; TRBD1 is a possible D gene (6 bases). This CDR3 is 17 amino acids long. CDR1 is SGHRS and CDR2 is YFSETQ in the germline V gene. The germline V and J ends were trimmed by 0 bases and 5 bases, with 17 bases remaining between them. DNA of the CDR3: TGCGCCAGCAGCTTGGCAGGGGCGAGGATGGAGACCGGGGAGCTGTTTTTT. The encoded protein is CASSLAGARMETGELFF.

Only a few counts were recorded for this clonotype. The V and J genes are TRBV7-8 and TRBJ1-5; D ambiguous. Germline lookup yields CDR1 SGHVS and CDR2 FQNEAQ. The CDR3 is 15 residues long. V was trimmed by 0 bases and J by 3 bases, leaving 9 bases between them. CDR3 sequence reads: CASSLAATVNQPQHF. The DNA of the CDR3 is TGTGCCAGCAGCTTAGCCGCGACGGTCAATCAGCCCCAGCATTTT.

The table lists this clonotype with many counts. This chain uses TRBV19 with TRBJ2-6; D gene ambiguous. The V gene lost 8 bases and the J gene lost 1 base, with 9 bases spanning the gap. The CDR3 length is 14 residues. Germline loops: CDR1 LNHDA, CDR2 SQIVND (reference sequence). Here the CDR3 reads CASLDKSGANVLTF. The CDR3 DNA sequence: TGTGCCAGTCTCGACAAGTCTGGGGCCAACGTCCTGACTTTC.

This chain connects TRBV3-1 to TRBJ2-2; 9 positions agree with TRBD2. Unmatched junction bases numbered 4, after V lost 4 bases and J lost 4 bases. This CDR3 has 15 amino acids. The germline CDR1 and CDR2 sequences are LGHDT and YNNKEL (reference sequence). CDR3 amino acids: CASSLAGEITGELFF. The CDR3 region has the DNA TGTGCCAGCAGCCTAGCGGGAGAGATCACCGGGGAGCTGTTTTTT.

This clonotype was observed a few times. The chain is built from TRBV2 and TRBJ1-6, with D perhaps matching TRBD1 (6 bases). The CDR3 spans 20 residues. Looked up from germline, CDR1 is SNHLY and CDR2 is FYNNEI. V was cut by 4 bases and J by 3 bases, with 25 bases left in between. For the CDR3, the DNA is TGTGCCAGCAGTGCGGGACCCCCGACAGGCGGACATGGCTATAATTCACCCCTCCACTTT. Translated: CASSAGPPTGGHGYNSPLHF. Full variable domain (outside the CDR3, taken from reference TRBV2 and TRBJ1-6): EPEVTQTPSHQVTQMGQEVILRCVPISNHLYFYWYRQILGQKVEFLVSFYNNEISEKSEIFDDQFSVERPDGSNFTLKIRSTKLEDSAMYFCASSAGPPTGGHGYNSPLHFGNGTRLTVT.

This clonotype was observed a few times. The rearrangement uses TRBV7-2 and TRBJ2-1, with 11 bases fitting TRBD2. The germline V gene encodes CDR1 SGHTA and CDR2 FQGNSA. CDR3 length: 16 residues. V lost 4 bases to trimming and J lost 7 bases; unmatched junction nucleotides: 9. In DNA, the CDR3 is TGTGCCAGCAGCTACCATAGCGGGGGGGCTACGAATGAGCAGTTCTTC. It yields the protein CASSYHSGGATNEQFF.

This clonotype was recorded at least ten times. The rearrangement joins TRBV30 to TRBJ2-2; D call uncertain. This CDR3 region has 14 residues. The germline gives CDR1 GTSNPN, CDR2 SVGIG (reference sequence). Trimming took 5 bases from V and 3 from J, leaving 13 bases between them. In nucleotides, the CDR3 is TGTGCCTGGGGACCCAACGCGGACACCGGGGAGCTGTTTTTT. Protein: CAWGPNADTGELFF.